This T cell receptor (beta chain) is drawn from a study of blood T cell repertoires in COVID-19. At the level of the study: Acute-phase and convalescent COVID-19 samples originated in the United States, Italy and Spain. PBMCs, B-cell-depleted T cells, or T cells were the source of the cDNA or gDNA that made up the material.

The ends were cut back, 4 bases at V and 5 bases at J, with 17 bases in the middle. This CDR3 comprises 15 residues. CDR1 is MGHRA, CDR2 YSYEKL, per germline. Per the authors' pipeline: Estimates of nucleated cell counts were drawn from the amplification of reference gene primers. Assay: immunoSEQ multiplex PCR; the TCRdb copy retains only in-frame clones and omits some. V, J and clone size were drawn from that table, and D and trimming were deduced from the DNA. The sample carries 150,000 to 200,000 clones, around 88% recorded once. The rearrangement uses TRBV4-1 and TRBJ1-2, with D possibly matching TRBD1 (5 bases). The source is a woman aged 25 to 39 with acute or convalescent COVID-19. The sample comprised peripheral blood. CDR3 coding DNA: TGCGCCAGCAGCCTAAGTAGGGACTTAGAGTATGGCTACACCTTC. This codes for CASSLSRDLEYGYTF.